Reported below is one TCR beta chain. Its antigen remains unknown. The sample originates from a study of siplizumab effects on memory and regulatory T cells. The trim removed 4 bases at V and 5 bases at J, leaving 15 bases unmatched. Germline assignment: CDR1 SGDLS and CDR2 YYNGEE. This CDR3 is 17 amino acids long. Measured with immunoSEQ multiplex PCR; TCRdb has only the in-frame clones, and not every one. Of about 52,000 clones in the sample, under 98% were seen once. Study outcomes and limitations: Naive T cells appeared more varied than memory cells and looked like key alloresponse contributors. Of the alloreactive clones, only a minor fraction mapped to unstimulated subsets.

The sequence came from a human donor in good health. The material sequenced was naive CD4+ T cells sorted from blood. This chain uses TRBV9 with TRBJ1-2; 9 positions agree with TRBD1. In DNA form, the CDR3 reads TGTGCCAGCAGCCCCACAGGGGGCGTCCGATATGGGTATGGCTACACCTTC. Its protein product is CASSPTGGVRYGYGYTF.